This T cell receptor (beta chain) is drawn from a study of blood T cell repertoires in COVID-19. Turning to the study itself: Collection of acute and convalescent COVID-19 samples took place in the United States, Italy and Spain.

Only one count was recorded for this clone. Libraries were prepared by immunoSEQ multiplex PCR; TCRdb keeps only in-frame clonotypes and omits some of them. Seen here are 40,000 to 45,000 clones, 90% to 95% observed once, and the top ten hold over 5%. The CDR3 covers 19 residues. V lost 0 bases, J lost 5 bases, and 15 bases stayed unmatched. Germline CDR1 is GTSNPN and CDR2 is SVGIG (reference sequence). The sequence derives from a human donor in a cohort sampled during active COVID-19. The specimen sequenced was peripheral blood. The chain links TRBV30 to TRBJ2-5; 13 nucleotides align to TRBD2. The CDR3 coding sequence is TGTGCCTGGAGTGTAGGGACTAGCGGGATGGTCAAACATGCGGAGACCCAGTACTTC. It codes for CAWSVGTSGMVKHAETQYF.